Each of the 4 T cell receptor beta chains below was sequenced from the same sample in a study of cytomegalovirus exposure and HLA in healthy donors. The PCR employed 60 Vbeta primers together with 13 Jbeta primers. TCRdb's copy holds only in-frame clones and misses some; the assay was immunoSEQ multiplex PCR. The sample holds about 110,000 clones, 76% seen once. The sequenced sample consisted of PBMCs. The receptor set was obtained from a man in his thirties or forties in good health and CMV-seropositive.

The rearrangement uses TRBV6-5 and TRBJ1-6, with D possibly TRBD1 on 5 matching bases. CDR3 length equals 14 residues. The germline CDR1 and CDR2 sequences are MNHEY and SVGAGI. The V end lost 0 bases, the J end lost 9 bases, and 9 bases lay between the germline ends. The CDR3 sequence is CASSYSRGRSPLHF. CDR3 sequence (DNA): TGTGCCAGCAGTTACTCAAGGGGCCGTTCACCCCTCCACTTT.

The chain couples TRBV7-9 to TRBJ1-5, with a weak D call TRBD1 (6 bases). V was trimmed by 1 base and J by 7 bases, leaving 11 bases between them. Germline CDR1 reads SEHNR; CDR2 reads FQNEAQ (reference sequence). This CDR3 is 14 amino acids long. The CDR3 nucleotides are TGTGCCAGCAGCTTAGAAGGGGGTGGACAGCCCCAGCATTTT. Its protein is CASSLEGGGQPQHF.

This chain uses TRBV9 with TRBJ2-1; perhaps TRBD1 as D (5 bases). The germline V gene encodes CDR1 SGDLS and CDR2 YYNGEE. The CDR3 has 14 residues. V dropped 3 bases and J dropped 6 bases, with 13 bases sitting between them. The CDR3 nucleotides are TGTGCCAGCAGCGCCTCGAAGACAGTCAATGAGCAGTTCTTC. Translation gives CASSASKTVNEQFF.

The chain links TRBV7-8 to TRBJ2-5; a weak D match, TRBD2 (5 bases). The J call could be wrong; TRBJ2-7 is a better fit for the DNA end. This CDR3 spans 15 amino acids. CDR1 and CDR2 from the germline V gene are SGHVS and FQNEAQ. The CDR3 nucleotides read TGTGCCAGCAGCCCCATCGCCACTAGAGTCTACGAGCAGTACTTC. Translated: CASSPIATRVYEQYF.